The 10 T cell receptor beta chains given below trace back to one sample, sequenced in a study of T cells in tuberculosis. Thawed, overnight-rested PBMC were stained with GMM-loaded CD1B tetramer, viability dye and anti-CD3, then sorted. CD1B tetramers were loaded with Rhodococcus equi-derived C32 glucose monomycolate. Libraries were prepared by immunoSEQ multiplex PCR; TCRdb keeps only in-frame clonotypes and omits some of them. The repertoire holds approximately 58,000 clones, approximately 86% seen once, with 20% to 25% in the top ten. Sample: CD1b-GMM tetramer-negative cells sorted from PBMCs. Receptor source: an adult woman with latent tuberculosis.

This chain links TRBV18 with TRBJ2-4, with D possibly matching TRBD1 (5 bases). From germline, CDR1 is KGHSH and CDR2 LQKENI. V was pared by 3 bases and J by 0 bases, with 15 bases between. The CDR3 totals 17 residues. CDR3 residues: CASSPQKTGLAKNIQYF. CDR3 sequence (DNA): TGTGCCAGCTCACCCCAAAAAACAGGTCTAGCCAAAAACATTCAGTACTTC.

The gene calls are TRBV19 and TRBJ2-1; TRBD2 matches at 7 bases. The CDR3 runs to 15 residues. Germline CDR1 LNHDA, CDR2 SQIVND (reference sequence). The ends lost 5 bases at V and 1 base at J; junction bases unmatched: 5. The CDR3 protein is CASSLRGGSYNEQFF. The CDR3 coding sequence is TGTGCCAGTAGTCTTCGCGGGGGATCCTACAATGAGCAGTTCTTC.

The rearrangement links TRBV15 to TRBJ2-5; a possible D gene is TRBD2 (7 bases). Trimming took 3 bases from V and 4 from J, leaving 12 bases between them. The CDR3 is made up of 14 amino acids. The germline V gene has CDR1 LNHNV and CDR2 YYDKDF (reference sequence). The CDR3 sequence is CATSRGRGAETQYF. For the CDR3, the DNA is TGTGCCACCAGCAGGGGCCGGGGGGCAGAGACCCAGTACTTC.

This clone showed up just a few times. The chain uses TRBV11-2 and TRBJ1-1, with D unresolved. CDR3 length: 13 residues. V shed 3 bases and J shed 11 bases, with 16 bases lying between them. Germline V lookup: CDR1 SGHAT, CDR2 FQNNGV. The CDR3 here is CASSFSEGGAAFF. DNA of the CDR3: TGTGCCAGCAGCTTTTCGGAAGGAGGTGCGGCTTTCTTT.

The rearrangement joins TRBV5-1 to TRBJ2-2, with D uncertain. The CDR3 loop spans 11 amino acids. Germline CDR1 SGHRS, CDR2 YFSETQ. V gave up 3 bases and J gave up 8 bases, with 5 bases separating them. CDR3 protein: CASSSLGELFF. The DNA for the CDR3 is TGCGCCAGCAGCTCGTTGGGGGAGCTGTTTTTT.

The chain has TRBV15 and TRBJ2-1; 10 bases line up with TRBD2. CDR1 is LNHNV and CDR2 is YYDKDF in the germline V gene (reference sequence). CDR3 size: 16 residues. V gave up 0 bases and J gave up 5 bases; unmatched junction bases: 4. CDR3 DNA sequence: TGTGCCACCAGCAGAGATCTACTAGCGGGGAACAATGAGCAGTTCTTC. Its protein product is CATSRDLLAGNNEQFF.

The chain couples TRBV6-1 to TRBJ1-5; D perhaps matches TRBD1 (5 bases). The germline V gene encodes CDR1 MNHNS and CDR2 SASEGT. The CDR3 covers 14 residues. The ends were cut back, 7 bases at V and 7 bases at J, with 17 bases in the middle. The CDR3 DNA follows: TGTGCCAGCACCGCAGGGAGGGACGGACAGCCCCAGCATTTT. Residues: CASTAGRDGQPQHF.

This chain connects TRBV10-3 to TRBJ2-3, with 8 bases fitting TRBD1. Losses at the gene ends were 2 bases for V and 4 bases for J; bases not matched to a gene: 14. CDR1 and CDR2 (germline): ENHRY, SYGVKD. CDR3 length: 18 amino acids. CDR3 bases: TGTGCCATCAGTGAGGACTTCGTACCACCGGGACAGGCAGATACGCAGTATTTT. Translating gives CAISEDFVPPGQADTQYF.

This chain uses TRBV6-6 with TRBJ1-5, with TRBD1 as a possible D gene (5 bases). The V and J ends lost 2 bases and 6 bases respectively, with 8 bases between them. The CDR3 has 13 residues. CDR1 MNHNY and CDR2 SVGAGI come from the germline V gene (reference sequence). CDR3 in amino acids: CASSYGGIQPQHF. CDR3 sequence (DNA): TGTGCCAGCAGTTACGGGGGGATTCAGCCCCAGCATTTT.

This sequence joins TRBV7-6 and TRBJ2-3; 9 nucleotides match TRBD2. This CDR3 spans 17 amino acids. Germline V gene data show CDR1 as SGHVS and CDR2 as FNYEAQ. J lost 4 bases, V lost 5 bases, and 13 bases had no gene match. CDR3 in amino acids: CASSPRDSGGWADTQYF. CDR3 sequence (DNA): TGTGCCAGCAGCCCCCGGGATAGCGGGGGTTGGGCAGATACGCAGTATTTT.